This T cell receptor beta chain was identified in a study of T cells in Graves' hyperthyroidism and ophthalmopathy. It was RNA transcripts that yielded the amplified TCR beta CDR3 regions. A first-round RT-PCR of the TCR CDR3 used the HTBI primer set. TCRdb re-derived calls from the multiplex PCR reads in MiXCR, one entry per CDR3 protein. This repertoire shows about 160,000 distinct CDR3 sequences, over 8% found once; its top ten account for over 20%. Study-wide results and caveats: Clonotypes that were expanded in thyroid above 0.001 mostly appeared in blood too. The model forecast ophthalmopathy, anticipating it by a median approximately 6.2 months before onset.

Germline values: CDR1 MNHEY, CDR2 SMNVEV (reference sequence). The CDR3 runs to 13 residues. Deletions cut 2 bases from V and 3 bases from J, with 8 bases between. This clonotype occurred many times. Its antigen remains unknown. Thyroid ultrasound and orbital computed tomography, with clinical symptoms and serum thyroxine and TRAb, informed diagnoses. Fresh peripheral blood, 7.5 to 10 ml, was the source of the PBMCs. The chain joins TRBV27 to TRBJ2-7; no reliable D call. The sequence was collected from a woman aged 18-29 years with Graves' hyperthyroidism that later progressed to Graves' ophthalmopathy. Specimen: blood. CDR3 DNA: TGTGCCAGCAGTTTAAGGGCAGGCTACGAGCAGTACTTC. This translates into CASSLRAGYEQYF.